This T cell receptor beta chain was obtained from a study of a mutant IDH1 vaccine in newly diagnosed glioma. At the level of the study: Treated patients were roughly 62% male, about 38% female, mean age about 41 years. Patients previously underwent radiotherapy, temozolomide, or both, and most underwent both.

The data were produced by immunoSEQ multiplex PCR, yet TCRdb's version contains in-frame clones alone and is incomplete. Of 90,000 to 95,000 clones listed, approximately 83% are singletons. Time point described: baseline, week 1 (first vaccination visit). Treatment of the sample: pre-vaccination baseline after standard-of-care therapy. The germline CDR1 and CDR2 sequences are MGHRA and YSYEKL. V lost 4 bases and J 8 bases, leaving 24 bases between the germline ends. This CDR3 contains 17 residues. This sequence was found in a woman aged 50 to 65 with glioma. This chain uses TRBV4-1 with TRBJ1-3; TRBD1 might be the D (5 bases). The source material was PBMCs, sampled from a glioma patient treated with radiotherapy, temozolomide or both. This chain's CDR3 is CASSPQLAGGGGDTIYF. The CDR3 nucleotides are TGCGCCAGCAGCCCGCAGTTAGCGGGGGGAGGAGGTGACACCATATATTTT.